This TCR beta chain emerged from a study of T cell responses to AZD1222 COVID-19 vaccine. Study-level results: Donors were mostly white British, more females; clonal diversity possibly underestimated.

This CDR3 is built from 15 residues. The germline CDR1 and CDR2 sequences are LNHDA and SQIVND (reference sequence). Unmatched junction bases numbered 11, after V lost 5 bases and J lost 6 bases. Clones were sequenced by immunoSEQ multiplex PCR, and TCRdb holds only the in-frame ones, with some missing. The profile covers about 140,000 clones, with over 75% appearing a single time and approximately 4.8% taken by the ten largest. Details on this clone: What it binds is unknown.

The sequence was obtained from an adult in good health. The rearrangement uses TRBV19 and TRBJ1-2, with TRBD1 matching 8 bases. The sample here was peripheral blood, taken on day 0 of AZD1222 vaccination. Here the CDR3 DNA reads TGTGCCAGTAGTTCATCCGGGACAGGAAAGGATGGCTACACCTTC. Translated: CASSSSGTGKDGYTF. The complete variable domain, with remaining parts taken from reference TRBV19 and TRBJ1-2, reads DGGITQSPKYLFRKEGQNVTLSCEQNLNHDAMYWYRQDPGQGLRLIYYSQIVNDFQKGDIAEGYSVSREKKESFPLTVTSAQKNPTAFYLCASSSSGTGKDGYTFGSGTRLTVV.